The 18 T cell receptor beta chains below were found in one sample sequenced in a study of cytomegalovirus exposure and HLA in healthy donors (dated by TCRdb to the late 2010s). Libraries were constructed by the immunoSEQ multiplex PCR assay. For the multiplex PCR, a mixture combining 60 forward primers for TCR Vbeta segments and 13 reverse primers for TCR Jbeta segments was used. TCRdb took this table from immuneACCESS and kept in-frame rearrangements with V and J called. Such tables lack part of the clones; where checked against another copy, unresolved V genes explain under half of the gap, and the rest is unexplained. A total of fewer than 150,000 clones appear in this sample, about 82% of them only once. About 4.9% of the sample is held by the ten biggest clonotypes. The sequenced material came from PBMCs. Receptors were obtained from a young man in good health.

The chain recombines TRBV15 with TRBJ2-1; TRBD2 matches 10 bases. The germline V gene has CDR1 LNHNV and CDR2 YYDKDF (reference sequence). The CDR3 extends over 15 amino acids. Germline trimming cut 1 base from V and 6 bases from J; bases unmatched to any gene: 3. The CDR3 protein is CATSRVASGGNEQFF. CDR3 coding DNA: TGTGCCACCAGCAGAGTAGCTAGCGGGGGCAATGAGCAGTTCTTC.

V is TRBV14 and J is TRBJ1-2; D gene ambiguous. From germline, CDR1 is SGHDN and CDR2 FVKESK. V gave up 5 bases and J gave up 2 bases, with 6 bases separating them. The length of the CDR3 is 12 residues. The CDR3 region has the DNA TGTGCCAGCAGCAATATGAACTATGGCTACACCTTC. Its protein product is CASSNMNYGYTF.

This sequence joins TRBV19 and TRBJ1-4, with 10 bases lining up with TRBD1. CDR3 length: 15 amino acids. In germline, CDR1 is LNHDA, CDR2 SQIVND (reference sequence). With 3 bases clipped from V and 8 bases from J, the junction kept 6 bases outside the gene matches. The CDR3 sequence: CASSIPGTGDEKLFF. The CDR3 DNA reads as TGTGCCAGTAGTATTCCCGGGACAGGGGACGAAAAACTGTTTTTT.

To note about this clone: One end of the junction varies from germline; a read error may be responsible. The chain uses TRBV6-5 and TRBJ2-5, with D maybe TRBD1 (6 bases). In germline, CDR1 is MNHEY, CDR2 SVGAGI. This CDR3 comprises 12 residues. The CDR3 sequence is CASTYLGGTQYF. Written as DNA, the CDR3 is TGTGCCAGCACTTACTTAGGGGGGACCCAGTACTTC.

The chain carries TRBV28 and TRBJ1-1; no clear D gene. Germline CDR1 is MDHEN and CDR2 is SYDVKM. The CDR3 is made up of 14 amino acids. V was trimmed by 2 bases and J by 6 bases, leaving 13 bases between them. The CDR3 nucleotides read TGTGCCAGCAGTTTAAAAGAGAGGCTAGCTGAAGCTTTCTTT. This encodes CASSLKERLAEAFF.

This clone was observed once. This chain links TRBV19 with TRBJ2-7; 10 nucleotides match TRBD1. Trimming took 5 bases from V and 6 from J; bases not matched to a gene: 16. CDR3 size: 17 residues. The germline CDR1 and CDR2 sequences are LNHDA and SQIVND (reference sequence). In nucleotides, the CDR3 is TGTGCCAGTAGTCCCCTCAAGGGGGGGACAGGGGAGGTCGAGCAGTACTTC. Translating it yields CASSPLKGGTGEVEQYF.

Here the CDR3 DNA reads TGTGCCAGCTCACGGGACAGCTCTGGAAACACCATATATTTT. This gives the protein CASSRDSSGNTIYF. The chain combines TRBV18 with TRBJ1-3; 7 bases line up with TRBD1. The V gene end was trimmed by 4 bases and the J gene end by 0 bases; junction bases not matched to a gene: 0. Germline-derived CDR1 and CDR2 are KGHSH and LQKENI. The CDR3 is 14 amino acids.

V usage is TRBV6-6 and J usage is TRBJ1-5; 8 bases agree with TRBD1. There are 16 residues in the CDR3. V was pared by 6 bases and J by 3 bases, with 10 bases of the junction left unmatched. CDR1 and CDR2 (germline): MNHNY, SVGAGI (reference sequence). The CDR3 loop is CASSRRDRQFNQPQHF. The DNA for the CDR3 is TGTGCCAGCAGCCGCAGGGACAGGCAATTCAATCAGCCCCAGCATTTT.

The rearrangement uses TRBV29-1 and TRBJ2-3, with 11 bases matching TRBD1. The germline V gene has CDR1 SQVTM and CDR2 ANQGSEA. V dropped 7 bases and J dropped 5; count of bases not matched to a gene: 8. The CDR3 is 14 amino acids. In DNA, the CDR3 is TGCAGCGCGGACAGGGGGCTTGGGATAGATACGCAGTATTTT. Its translation is CSADRGLGIDTQYF.

The chain couples TRBV7-9 to TRBJ2-7, with 10 bases fitting TRBD2. After removal of 8 bases from V and 5 bases from J, the junction contained 6 bases not matched to a gene. This CDR3 comprises 13 residues. CDR1 and CDR2 (germline): SEHNR, FQNEAQ (reference sequence). The CDR3 DNA follows: TGTGCCAGCGGGCTAGCGGGAGCCCACGAGCAGTACTTC. It codes for CASGLAGAHEQYF.

This clone is a singleton in its sample. This sequence joins TRBV6-5 and TRBJ2-7; no definite D call. V was shortened by 2 bases and J by 3 bases, with 11 bases between the two germline ends. CDR1 MNHEY and CDR2 SVGAGI come from the germline V gene. The CDR3 has 14 amino acids. The CDR3 reads CASSYRPASYEQYF. CDR3 sequence (DNA): TGTGCCAGCAGTTACAGGCCCGCTAGCTACGAGCAGTACTTC.

J is TRBJ2-1 and V is TRBV2, with TRBD2 identical over 12 bases. The germline CDR1 and CDR2 sequences are SNHLY and FYNNEI. The CDR3 extends over 17 amino acids. The junction had 12 bases not matched to a gene; V was cut back by 7 bases and J by 5 bases. The chain's CDR3 is CASMRGLAGLLHNEQFF. CDR3 sequence (DNA): TGTGCCAGCATGAGAGGACTAGCGGGACTTCTCCACAATGAGCAGTTCTTC.

This rearrangement joins TRBV19 to TRBJ1-2; D gene ambiguous. The CDR3 spans 13 residues. Germline V gene sequence: CDR1 LNHDA, CDR2 SQIVND (reference sequence). Trimming stripped 6 bases from V and 6 bases from J, with 14 bases between. In DNA, the CDR3 is TGTGCCAGTAGGCGGCTTCGAAGCGATGGCTACACCTTC. It translates to CASRRLRSDGYTF.

The rearrangement uses TRBV28 and TRBJ2-1; maybe TRBD1 (5 bases). This CDR3 has 14 residues. V dropped 1 base and J dropped 10 bases, with 14 bases sitting between them. The germline V gene encodes CDR1 MDHEN and CDR2 SYDVKM. CDR3 loop: CASSLSVVGAEQFF. The CDR3 DNA is TGTGCCAGCAGTTTATCCGTCGTTGGGGCAGAGCAGTTCTTC.

The rearrangement uses TRBV28 and TRBJ2-1; D possibly corresponds to TRBD1 (6 bases). The germline V gene has CDR1 MDHEN and CDR2 SYDVKM. The CDR3 has 9 amino acids. V was clipped by 8 bases and J by 10 bases, with 6 bases between them. The CDR3 loop is CASGQEQFF. For the CDR3, the DNA is TGTGCCAGCGGACAGGAGCAGTTCTTC.

The chain joins TRBV28 to TRBJ1-2; 7 positions match TRBD1. Germline CDR1 and CDR2: MDHEN and SYDVKM. Trimming cost V 5 bases and J 5 bases; bases outside gene matches: 8. The CDR3 is made up of 14 amino acids. CDR3 in DNA: TGTGCCAGCAGTCCGGGCGGGACAGCATATGGCTACACCTTC. As protein: CASSPGGTAYGYTF.

The gene calls are TRBV5-8 and TRBJ1-5; possibly TRBD1 for D (5 bases). CDR1 and CDR2 from the germline V gene are SGHTS and YDEGEE. Trimming pared 1 base from V and 2 bases from J, leaving 10 bases between. The CDR3 is made up of 15 amino acids. Written as DNA, the CDR3 is TGTGCCAGCAGCTTGAGGGGAATTGGCAATCAGCCCCAGCATTTT. Its protein product is CASSLRGIGNQPQHF.

The chain joins TRBV4-1 to TRBJ2-1; D is ambiguous. The CDR3 is 15 amino acids. Germline V lookup: CDR1 MGHRA, CDR2 YSYEKL. V lost 4 bases to trimming and J lost 7 bases, with 17 bases between them. The CDR3 loop is CASSLSLLAANEQFF. In DNA form, the CDR3 reads TGCGCCAGCAGCCTGTCCTTGTTGGCGGCAAATGAGCAGTTCTTC.